This T cell receptor (beta chain) was recovered during a study of shared clonotypes between healthy human individuals. Study-wide results and limits: Despite large depth, sorted-subset datasets appeared incompletely sequenced.

With respect to this clone: The antigen is undetermined.

Some clones are missing from TCRdb's copy, which holds only in-frame ones; the method was immunoSEQ multiplex PCR. The sample carries 2 million to 2.5 million clones, nearly 97% recorded once. Donors were Caucasian adults residing in Nashville, Tennessee, USA. This CDR3 region has 14 residues. V was cut by 1 base and J by 3 bases, with 10 bases left in between. Germline CDR1 and CDR2: SEHNR and FQNEAQ (reference sequence). The receptor was derived from a man younger than 35 in good health. The specimen was naive CD4+ T cells sorted from blood. Subset reported: CD45RA+ positively selected. The V and J genes are TRBV7-9 and TRBJ2-7; D may be TRBD1 or TRBD2 (5 bases each). CDR3 coding DNA: TGTGCCAGCAGCTTAGGAGGGGACCTCTACGAGCAGTACTTC. It specifies CASSLGGDLYEQYF.